Each of the 23 T cell receptor beta chains below was sequenced from the same sample in a study of blood T cell repertoires in COVID-19. This table comes from immunoSEQ multiplex PCR, and its TCRdb copy is limited to in-frame clones, with some not included. The repertoire has around 100,000 clones, 80% of them found once; the top ten carry around 30%. The sequenced material came from peripheral blood. The origin of the receptors is a man in his 70s with active or convalescent COVID-19.

V usage is TRBV2 and J usage is TRBJ2-7; 13 bases line up with TRBD2. The CDR3 totals 18 residues. Trimming took 5 bases from V and 1 from J; bases not matched to a gene: 11. Per germline, CDR1 SNHLY and CDR2 FYNNEI. The CDR3 bases are TGTGCCAGCAGTCCGGGACTAGCGGGAAAGAAGGGTTCCTACGAGCAGTACTTC. It codes for CASSPGLAGKKGSYEQYF.

The chain has TRBV28 and TRBJ1-6, with D possibly being TRBD1 (6 bases). The CDR3 is made up of 13 amino acids. V was cut by 6 bases and J by 3 bases, with 6 bases left in between. Germline values: CDR1 MDHEN, CDR2 SYDVKM. The CDR3 DNA reads as TGTGCCAGCAGGACAGGCTATAATTCACCCCTCCACTTT. Translated, it gives CASRTGYNSPLHF.

The chain is built from TRBV5-6 and TRBJ1-2, with TRBD1 matching 7 bases. The length of the CDR3 is 13 residues. Germline loops: CDR1 SGHDT, CDR2 YYEEEE. The trim removed 4 bases at V and 7 bases at J, leaving 7 bases unmatched. CDR3 residues: CASSRQGYSGYTF. The CDR3 DNA reads as TGTGCCAGCAGCAGACAGGGTTACAGTGGCTACACCTTC.

This chain links TRBV13 with TRBJ2-5, with D perhaps matching TRBD1 (5 bases). Germline V CDR1 and CDR2: PRHDT, FYEKMQ (reference sequence). This CDR3 has 17 residues. The ends were cut back, 0 bases at V and 5 bases at J, with 19 bases in the middle. CDR3 in DNA: TGTGCCAGCAGCTTAGGCCAGGGTGCCCGTTTACTTGAGACCCAGTACTTC. Its translation is CASSLGQGARLLETQYF.

The chain joins TRBV28 to TRBJ2-1, with TRBD2 matching 15 bases. The V gene's germline CDR1 is MDHEN and CDR2 SYDVKM. The CDR3 has 15 amino acids. The junction had 5 bases not matched to a gene; V was cut back by 5 bases and J by 9 bases. CDR3 in DNA: TGTGCCAGCAGTCTATCGGGACTAGCGGGGGGTGAGCAGTTCTTC. This codes for CASSLSGLAGGEQFF.

This clone is a singleton in its sample. This chain joins TRBV10-3 and TRBJ2-1, with D possibly being TRBD2 (6 bases). This CDR3 comprises 15 residues. Trimming stripped 6 bases from V and 0 bases from J, with 12 bases between. Germline CDR1 and CDR2: ENHRY and SYGVKD. The CDR3 reads CAISVSGPSYNEQFF. The CDR3 DNA sequence: TGTGCCATCAGCGTTAGCGGCCCCTCCTACAATGAGCAGTTCTTC.

In its sample, this clone was seen a few times. The chain combines TRBV27 with TRBJ2-3; 7 bases map to TRBD2. The CDR3 is 15 residues long. In germline, CDR1 is MNHEY, CDR2 SMNVEV (reference sequence). With 2 bases clipped from V and 6 bases from J, the junction kept 8 bases outside the gene matches. CDR3 DNA: TGTGCCAGCAGTTTAACAGCGGGGAGTCGGGATACGCAGTATTTT. Residues: CASSLTAGSRDTQYF.

The count of this clone is one. The genes are TRBV7-2 and TRBJ2-1; D possibly corresponds to TRBD2 (6 bases). V lost 5 bases and J 5 bases, leaving 16 bases between the germline ends. CDR1 is SGHTA, CDR2 FQGNSA, per germline. This CDR3 region has 15 residues. The CDR3 region has the DNA TGTGCCAGCAGCCTACCCCCTGGGGGGAACAATGAGCAGTTCTTC. Its protein product is CASSLPPGGNNEQFF.

V gene TRBV30 combines with J gene TRBJ2-7; TRBD2 is a possible D gene (6 bases). V was cut by 4 bases and J by 4 bases, with 14 bases left in between. This CDR3 contains 13 residues. Germline-derived CDR1 and CDR2 are GTSNPN and SVGIG (reference sequence). The CDR3 DNA sequence: TGTGCCTGGATCCCCGCAGGGAGGTACGAGCAGTACTTC. This translates into CAWIPAGRYEQYF.

The chain carries TRBV11-2 and TRBJ2-1, with TRBD2 matching 11 bases. The CDR3 totals 14 residues. Germline V gene sequence: CDR1 SGHAT, CDR2 FQNNGV. Losses at the gene ends were 5 bases for V and 5 bases for J; bases not matched to a gene: 2. As DNA, the CDR3 is TGTGCCAGCAGCCGACTAGCGGGGAACAATGAGCAGTTCTTC. Protein: CASSRLAGNNEQFF.

The chain uses TRBV4-2 and TRBJ2-5; perhaps TRBD2 as D (7 bases). CDR1 and CDR2 (germline): LGHNA, YNFKEQ. Trimming cost V 1 base and J 3 bases, with 15 bases left between them. The CDR3 spans 16 residues. CDR3 amino acids: CASSQGAGAEEETQYF. The CDR3 DNA is TGTGCCAGCAGCCAAGGGGCGGGGGCCGAGGAAGAGACCCAGTACTTC.

The V and J genes are TRBV4-1 and TRBJ2-1; TRBD2 matches at 8 bases. CDR1 MGHRA and CDR2 YSYEKL come from the germline V gene. This CDR3 has 15 amino acids. J lost 4 bases, V lost 1 base, and 3 bases had no gene match. Here the CDR3 reads CASSQGTGGYNEQFF. The CDR3 bases are TGCGCCAGCAGCCAAGGGACGGGGGGGTACAATGAGCAGTTCTTC.

J is TRBJ2-7 and V is TRBV28; maybe TRBD2 (6 bases). This CDR3 comprises 13 residues. Trimming pared 2 bases from V and 2 bases from J, leaving 7 bases between. CDR1 is MDHEN and CDR2 is SYDVKM in the germline V gene. Here the CDR3 reads CASSLAGTYEQYF. In DNA form, the CDR3 reads TGTGCCAGCAGTTTAGCGGGAACCTACGAGCAGTACTTC.

V gene TRBV5-8 combines with J gene TRBJ1-4; no firm D call. V gave up 4 bases and J gave up 7 bases, with 8 bases separating them. From germline, CDR1 is SGHTS and CDR2 YDEGEE. CDR3 size: 12 residues. DNA for the CDR3: TGTGCCAGCAGCGGAGACGCTGAAAAACTGTTTTTT. This codes for CASSGDAEKLFF.

The rearrangement uses TRBV4-3 and TRBJ2-7; D is possibly TRBD1 (5 bases). V shed 1 base and J shed 2 bases, with 12 bases lying between them. The germline CDR1 and CDR2 sequences are LGHNA and YSLEER. CDR3 length: 15 residues. DNA for the CDR3: TGCGCCAGCAGCCAAGCGGACGACAGCGCCTACGAGCAGTACTTC. Amino acid sequence: CASSQADDSAYEQYF.

The rearrangement uses TRBV14 and TRBJ1-2; D remains unclear. The length of the CDR3 is 13 residues. V lost 2 bases to trimming and J lost 4 bases, with 8 bases between them. The germline V gene encodes CDR1 SGHDN and CDR2 FVKESK. CDR3 DNA: TGTGCCAGCAGCCAACACGAGGCCTATGGCTACACCTTC. This codes for CASSQHEAYGYTF.

V and J are TRBV11-2 and TRBJ2-7, with 8 bases fitting TRBD2. The J segment lost 4 bases and the V segment lost 6 bases, leaving 11 bases of the junction unmatched. Germline-derived CDR1 and CDR2 are SGHAT and FQNNGV. The length of the CDR3 is 15 residues. CDR3 region: CASRGERELEYEQYF. In DNA, the CDR3 is TGTGCCAGCAGGGGGGAGCGGGAGTTGGAGTACGAGCAGTACTTC.

A word on this clone: Compared with germline, one end of the junction differs, possibly owing to a read error. J is TRBJ1-1 and V is TRBV5-1; a possible D gene is TRBD1 (6 bases). Germline-derived CDR1 and CDR2 are SGHRS and YFSETQ. The CDR3 is made up of 16 amino acids. In nucleotides, the CDR3 is TGCGCCAGCAGCGTGGGGGCAGCTGTTATGAACACTGAAGCTTCCTTT. Translation: CASSVGAAVMNTEASF.

The chain links TRBV6-2 or TRBV6-3 to TRBJ2-1, with TRBD2 identical over 10 bases. V lost 4 bases to trimming and J lost 2 bases; unmatched junction nucleotides: 5. The CDR3 runs 16 residues. The V gene's germline CDR1 is MNHEY and CDR2 SVGEGT. This chain's CDR3 is CASSLKAGGTYNEQFF. As DNA, the CDR3 is TGTGCCAGCAGTTTAAAAGCGGGGGGGACCTACAATGAGCAGTTCTTC.

The V call is TRBV6-6, the J call TRBJ2-5, with 9 bases that match TRBD2. Germline assignment: CDR1 MNHNY and CDR2 SVGAGI (reference sequence). The CDR3 covers 13 residues. The V segment lost 7 bases and the J segment 14 bases; nucleotides outside the gene matches: 14. Here the CDR3 reads CASTSGVAGVQYF. The CDR3 DNA sequence: TGTGCCAGCACTTCCGGGGTAGCGGGGGTTCAATACTTC.

DNA for the CDR3: TGTGCCAGCAGCTTAGGGAGGGCTACCTACAATGAGCAGTTCTTC. It codes for CASSLGRATYNEQFF. J is TRBJ2-1 and V is TRBV11-3; a weak D match, TRBD2 (6 bases). Germline CDR1 reads SGHNT; CDR2 reads YENEEA. CDR3 size: 15 residues. Trimming shortened V by 1 base and J by 2 bases, and 9 bases separated the two germline ends.

The CDR3: CASSARTSGSYNEQFF. The DNA for the CDR3 is TGTGCCAGCAGCGCTCGGACTAGCGGATCCTACAATGAGCAGTTCTTC. The gene calls are TRBV9 and TRBJ2-1; 10 positions agree with TRBD2. The length of the CDR3 is 16 residues. CDR1 and CDR2 (germline): SGDLS, YYNGEE. The V and J ends lost 3 bases and 1 base, in that order; junction bases with no gene match: 4.

This clone has a handful of counts. CDR3 sequence reads: CASSSPGLHEQYF. Here the CDR3 DNA reads TGTGCCAGCAGCTCGCCGGGACTTCACGAGCAGTACTTC. The V call is TRBV5-4, the J call TRBJ2-7; D is possibly TRBD2 (6 bases). CDR3 size: 13 residues. Trimming removed 3 bases from V and 5 bases from J, with 12 bases in between. CDR1 is SGHNT and CDR2 is YYREEE in the germline V gene (reference sequence).